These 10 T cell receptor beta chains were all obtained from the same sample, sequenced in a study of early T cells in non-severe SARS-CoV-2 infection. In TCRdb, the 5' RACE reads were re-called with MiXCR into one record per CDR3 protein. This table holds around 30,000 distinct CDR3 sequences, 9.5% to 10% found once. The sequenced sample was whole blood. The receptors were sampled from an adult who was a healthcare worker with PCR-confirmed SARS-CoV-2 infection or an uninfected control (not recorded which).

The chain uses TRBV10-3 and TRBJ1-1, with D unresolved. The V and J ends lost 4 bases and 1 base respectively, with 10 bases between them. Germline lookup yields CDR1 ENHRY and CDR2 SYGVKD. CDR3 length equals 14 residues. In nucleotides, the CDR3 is TGTGCCATCAGTGGGAAAAACGGGAACACTGAAGCTTTCTTT. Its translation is CAISGKNGNTEAFF.

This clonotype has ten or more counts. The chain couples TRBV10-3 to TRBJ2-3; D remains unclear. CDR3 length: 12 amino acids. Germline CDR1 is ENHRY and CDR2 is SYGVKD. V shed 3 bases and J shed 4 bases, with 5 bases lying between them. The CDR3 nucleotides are TGTGCCATCAGTGAAGGGTCAGATACGCAGTATTTT. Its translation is CAISEGSDTQYF.

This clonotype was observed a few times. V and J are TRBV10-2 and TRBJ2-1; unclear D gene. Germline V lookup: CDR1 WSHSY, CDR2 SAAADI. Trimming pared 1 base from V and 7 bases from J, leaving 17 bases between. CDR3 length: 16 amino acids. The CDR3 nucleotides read TGCGCCAGCAGTGAGTTTCGGACCGGATTTAGAAATGAGCAGTTCTTC. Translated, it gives CASSEFRTGFRNEQFF.

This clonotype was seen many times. The CDR3 protein is CASSYSGTRGSGEQFF. The CDR3 DNA reads as TGTGCCAGCAGTTACTCGGGGACTAGAGGGTCCGGGGAGCAGTTCTTC. This chain joins TRBV6-5 and TRBJ2-1; 8 bases agree with TRBD2. Trimming took 0 bases from V and 10 from J; bases not matched to a gene: 11. In germline, CDR1 is MNHEY, CDR2 SVGAGI. The CDR3 has 16 amino acids.

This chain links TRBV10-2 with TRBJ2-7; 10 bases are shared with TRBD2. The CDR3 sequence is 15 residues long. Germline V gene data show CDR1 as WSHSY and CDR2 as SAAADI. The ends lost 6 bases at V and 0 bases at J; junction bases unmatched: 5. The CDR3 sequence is CASRMASGSSYEQYF. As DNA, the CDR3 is TGCGCCAGCAGGATGGCTAGCGGGAGCTCCTACGAGCAGTACTTC.

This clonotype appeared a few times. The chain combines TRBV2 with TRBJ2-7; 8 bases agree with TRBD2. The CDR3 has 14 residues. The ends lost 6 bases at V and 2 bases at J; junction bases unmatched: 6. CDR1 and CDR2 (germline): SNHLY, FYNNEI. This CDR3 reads CASRIGSGAYEQYF. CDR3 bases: TGTGCCAGCAGGATCGGTAGCGGGGCCTACGAGCAGTACTTC.

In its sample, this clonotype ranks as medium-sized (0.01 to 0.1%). Written as DNA, the CDR3 is TGTGCCAGCAGCTTGGGGGACAGGGGGCCCCAGCATTTT. Amino acids: CASSLGDRGPQHF. J is TRBJ1-5 and V is TRBV5-5, with 10 nucleotides matching TRBD1. The CDR3 spans 13 residues. Looked up from germline, CDR1 is SGHKS and CDR2 is YYEKEE (reference sequence). J was trimmed by 9 bases and V by 0 bases; bases with no gene match: 0. Full variable domain (missing parts from reference TRBV5-5 and TRBJ1-5): DAGVTQSPTHLIKTRGQQVTLRCSPISGHKSVSWYQQVLGQGPQFIFQYYEKEERGRGNFPDRFSARQFPNYSSELNVNALLLGDSALYLCASSLGDRGPQHFGDGTRLSIL.

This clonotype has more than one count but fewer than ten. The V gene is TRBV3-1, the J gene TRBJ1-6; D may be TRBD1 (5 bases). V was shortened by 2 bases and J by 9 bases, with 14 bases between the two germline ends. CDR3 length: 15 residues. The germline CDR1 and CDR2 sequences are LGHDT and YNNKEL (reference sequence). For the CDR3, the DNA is TGTGCCAGCAGCCAACTCGGGACGGCGCGTTCACCCCTCCACTTT. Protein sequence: CASSQLGTARSPLHF.

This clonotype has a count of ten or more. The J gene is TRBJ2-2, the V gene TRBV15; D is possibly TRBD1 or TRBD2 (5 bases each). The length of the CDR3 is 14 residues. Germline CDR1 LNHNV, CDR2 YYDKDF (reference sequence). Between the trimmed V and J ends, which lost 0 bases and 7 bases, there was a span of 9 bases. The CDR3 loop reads CATSRDEGFGELFF. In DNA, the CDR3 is TGTGCCACCAGCAGAGATGAGGGGTTCGGGGAGCTGTTTTTT. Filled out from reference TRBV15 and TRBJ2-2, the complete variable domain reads DAMVIQNPRYQVTQFGKPVTLSCSQTLNHNVMYWYQQKSSQAPKLLFHYYDKDFNNEADTPDNFQSRRPNTSFCFLDIRSPGLGDTAMYLCATSRDEGFGELFFGEGSRLTVL.

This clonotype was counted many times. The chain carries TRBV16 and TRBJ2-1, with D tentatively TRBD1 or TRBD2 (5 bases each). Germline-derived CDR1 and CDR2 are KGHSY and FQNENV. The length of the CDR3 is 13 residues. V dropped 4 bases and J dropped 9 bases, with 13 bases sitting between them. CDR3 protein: CASSPAGAGEQFF. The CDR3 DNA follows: TGTGCCAGCAGCCCCGCCGGGGCGGGTGAGCAGTTCTTC.